One sample yielded the 20 T cell receptor beta chains listed below, sequenced in a study of PD-1 blockade in classical Hodgkin lymphoma. Regarding time point: cycle 4 day 1 (C4D1), after 5 to 7 weeks of nivolumab. All patients experienced relapse after autologous stem cell transplantation, and brentuximab vedotin exposure was variable. Generated by immunoSEQ multiplex PCR, the TCRdb table keeps only in-frame clones and is missing some. The sample shows roughly 96,000 clones, 85% to 95% of them seen only once. The specimen was peripheral blood mononuclear cells (PBMCs), collected before the fourth cycle of nivolumab. These receptors were collected from a human donor with classical Hodgkin lymphoma.

The gene calls are TRBV11-3 and TRBJ2-2, with 10 bases fitting TRBD2. V was pared by 4 bases and J by 0 bases, with 14 bases of the junction left unmatched. The CDR3 is 20 amino acids. The V gene's germline CDR1 is SGHNT and CDR2 YENEEA. The CDR3 nucleotides read TGTGCCAGCAGCTCAGGGACCGGGACTAGCGTTCCTCCGAACACCGGGGAGCTGTTTTTT. Its protein is CASSSGTGTSVPPNTGELFF.

The V call is TRBV29-1, the J call TRBJ1-2; D not certain. Germline V lookup: CDR1 SQVTM, CDR2 ANQGSEA. Trimming stripped 7 bases from V and 4 bases from J, with 13 bases between. This CDR3 has 12 residues. The CDR3 DNA is TGCAGCGGTGCCGCTGGAAGCTATGGCTACACCTTC. Its protein product is CSGAAGSYGYTF.

This clone was observed a few times. This rearrangement joins TRBV29-1 to TRBJ1-1; D is undetermined. The CDR3 loop spans 12 amino acids. V was pared by 4 bases and J by 1 base, with 7 bases between. The germline V gene has CDR1 SQVTM and CDR2 ANQGSEA. CDR3 DNA sequence: TGCAGCGTTGTCGGCACGAACACTGAAGCTTTCTTT. This gives the protein CSVVGTNTEAFF.

J is TRBJ2-2 and V is TRBV18; D uncertain. The CDR3 totals 13 residues. Trimming took 0 bases from V and 5 from J, leaving 4 bases between them. The germline V gene has CDR1 KGHSH and CDR2 LQKENI. The CDR3 coding sequence is TGTGCCAGCTCACCACCAGGGACCGGGGAGCTGTTTTTT. It yields the protein CASSPPGTGELFF. Complete variable domain (other parts from reference TRBV18 and TRBJ2-2): NAGVMQNPRHLVRRRGQEARLRCSPMKGHSHVYWYRQLPEEGLKFMVYLQKENIIDESGMPKERFSAEFPKEGPSILRIQQVVRGDSAAYFCASSPPGTGELFFGEGSRLTVL.

The rearrangement uses TRBV7-9 and TRBJ2-1; D uncertain. V shed 2 bases and J shed 12 bases, with 20 bases lying between them. The CDR3 runs 15 residues. The V gene's germline CDR1 is SEHNR and CDR2 FQNEAQ (reference sequence). For the CDR3, the DNA is TGTGCCAGCAGCTTATATCGGGCTAGTGGGGTGGTGCAGTTCTTC. It encodes CASSLYRASGVVQFF.

V is TRBV5-1 and J is TRBJ2-1; possible D gene TRBD1, 7 bases. The CDR3 totals 13 residues. Trimming took off 3 bases at V and 9 bases at J, with 13 bases between the two ends. The germline V gene has CDR1 SGHRS and CDR2 YFSETQ. The CDR3 here is CASSSQGGVEQFF. In DNA, the CDR3 is TGCGCCAGCAGCTCCCAGGGGGGTGTTGAGCAGTTCTTC.

V is TRBV9 and J is TRBJ1-3; D remains unclear. V was clipped by 3 bases and J by 0 bases, with 10 bases between them. The germline V gene encodes CDR1 SGDLS and CDR2 YYNGEE. The CDR3 runs 15 residues. The CDR3 nucleotides read TGTGCCAGCAGCGAAGGGTCTCACTCTGGAAACACCATATATTTT. It encodes CASSEGSHSGNTIYF. The full variable domain, in which reference TRBV9 and TRBJ1-3 provide the parts outside the CDR3, is DSGVTQTPKHLITATGQRVTLRCSPRSGDLSVYWYQQSLDQGLQFLIQYYNGEERAKGNILERFSAQQFPDLHSELNLSSLELGDSALYFCASSEGSHSGNTIYFGEGSWLTVV.

V is TRBV6-5 and J is TRBJ2-3, with TRBD2 matching over 8 bases. CDR3 length: 15 amino acids. Germline CDR1 reads MNHEY; CDR2 reads SVGAGI. V shed 3 bases and J 5 bases; nucleotides not matched to a gene: 7. The CDR3 coding sequence is TGTGCCAGCAGTTATTTCGGGAGGGCCGAAGATACGCAGTATTTT. Its protein product is CASSYFGRAEDTQYF.

The V call is TRBV19, the J call TRBJ2-7; a weak D match, TRBD2 (6 bases). Germline V gene lookup returns CDR1 LNHDA and CDR2 SQIVND (reference sequence). The CDR3 runs 14 residues. V lost 7 bases and J lost 4, with 17 bases in between. The CDR3 protein is CASTPSLGGYEQYF. CDR3 nucleotide sequence: TGTGCCAGTACCCCATCCCTCGGGGGTTACGAGCAGTACTTC.

V usage is TRBV6-5 and J usage is TRBJ1-1; D remains ambiguous. Germline V gene lookup returns CDR1 MNHEY and CDR2 SVGAGI. This CDR3 contains 14 residues. The V and J ends lost 4 bases and 3 bases respectively, with 12 bases between them. CDR3 coding DNA: TGTGCCAGCAGTTTGCACAAGCGTGACACTGAAGCTTTCTTT. This gives the protein CASSLHKRDTEAFF.

The chain is built from TRBV28 and TRBJ2-7; 11 bases line up with TRBD2. Germline trimming cut 6 bases from V and 0 bases from J; bases unmatched to any gene: 10. This CDR3 region has 17 residues. Germline-derived CDR1 and CDR2 are MDHEN and SYDVKM. DNA for the CDR3: TGTGCCAGCAGCCCCATGGGACTAGCGGAGAGCTCCTACGAGCAGTACTTC. Translation gives CASSPMGLAESSYEQYF. The variable domain in full, with the rest retrieved from reference TRBV28 and TRBJ2-7, is DVKVTQSSRYLVKRTGEKVFLECVQDMDHENMFWYRQDPGLGLRLIYFSYDVKMKEKGDIPEGYSVSREKKERFSLILESASTNQTSMYLCASSPMGLAESSYEQYFGPGTRLTVT.

V is TRBV11-2 and J is TRBJ1-5, with D unclear. CDR1 SGHAT and CDR2 FQNNGV come from the germline V gene. The CDR3 is 11 residues long. CDR3 sequence (DNA): TGTAAAAGGAGGGTTAGGCAGCCCCAGCATTTT. Translated, it gives CKRRVRQPQHF.

The gene calls are TRBV7-3 and TRBJ1-1; 9 bases are a match to TRBD1. After removal of 6 bases from V and 6 bases from J, the junction contained 5 bases not matched to a gene. Germline CDR1 SGHTA, CDR2 FQGTGA. The CDR3 runs to 13 residues. CDR3 in DNA: TGTGCCAGCAGGTCCGACAGGGGGTCTGAAGCTTTCTTT. It specifies CASRSDRGSEAFF. Drawing the rest from reference TRBV7-3 and TRBJ1-1, the complete variable domain is GAGVSQTPSNKVTEKGKYVELRCDPISGHTALYWYRQSLGQGPEFLIYFQGTGAADDSGLPNDRFFAVRPEGSVSTLKIQRTERGDSAVYLCASRSDRGSEAFFGQGTRLTVV.

This clone was observed once. The chain employs TRBV5-5 and TRBJ1-1, with a possible D match to TRBD1 (5 bases). V was trimmed by 0 bases and J by 9 bases, leaving 12 bases between them. Germline lookup yields CDR1 SGHKS and CDR2 YYEKEE (reference sequence). The CDR3 runs to 13 residues. The DNA for the CDR3 is TGTGCCAGCAGCTTGGCCGACAGCCTCAAAGCTTTCTTT. Translation gives CASSLADSLKAFF.

V is TRBV27 and J is TRBJ2-1; D is perhaps TRBD1 (6 bases). CDR1 and CDR2 (germline): MNHEY, SMNVEV (reference sequence). Trimming removed 6 bases at V and 5 bases at J, with 17 bases between. The CDR3 covers 15 residues. The CDR3 DNA follows: TGTGCCAGCAGACTAGAACAGGGTTTGAACAATGAGCAGTTCTTC. Translated, it gives CASRLEQGLNNEQFF.

The genes are TRBV19 and TRBJ1-5; 9 bases are shared with TRBD1. The CDR3 totals 15 residues. Per germline, CDR1 LNHDA and CDR2 SQIVND (reference sequence). V was clipped by 7 bases and J by 2 bases; unmatched bases: 6. In DNA, the CDR3 is TGTGCCAGTATATCGGGACAGGGAGGCAATCAGCCCCAGCATTTT. It codes for CASISGQGGNQPQHF.

This clone showed up just once. The CDR3, as DNA: TGTGCCAGTAGTAGGGCGGGACAGGTCTTGGGGCCCCAGCATTTT. Its translation is CASSRAGQVLGPQHF. The chain employs TRBV19 and TRBJ1-5; TRBD1 matches 8 bases. V dropped 4 bases and J dropped 9; count of bases not matched to a gene: 11. Germline V gene lookup returns CDR1 LNHDA and CDR2 SQIVND (reference sequence). CDR3 length: 15 residues.

The chain combines TRBV27 with TRBJ1-1, with 8 bases aligning to TRBD1. J lost 1 base, V lost 6 bases, and 10 bases had no gene match. This CDR3 is 16 amino acids long. Looked up from germline, CDR1 is MNHEY and CDR2 is SMNVEV (reference sequence). CDR3 region: CASRSTGVVRNTEAFF. The CDR3 bases are TGTGCCAGCAGGTCGACAGGGGTGGTAAGGAACACTGAAGCTTTCTTT.

V and J are TRBV19 and TRBJ2-6; tentative D call: TRBD1 (5 bases). CDR3 length equals 15 residues. The germline V and J ends were trimmed by 7 bases and 0 bases, with 10 bases remaining between them. Germline V lookup: CDR1 LNHDA, CDR2 SQIVND (reference sequence). The CDR3 loop reads CASKRGASGANVLTF. The CDR3 DNA reads as TGTGCCAGTAAAAGGGGCGCCTCTGGGGCCAACGTCCTGACTTTC.

The rearrangement joins TRBV28 to TRBJ2-4; no definite D call. CDR1 is MDHEN, CDR2 SYDVKM, per germline. V was clipped by 3 bases and J by 0 bases, with 9 bases between them. The CDR3 has 15 residues. The CDR3 here is CASSLVGLAKNIQYF. The CDR3 DNA reads TGTGCCAGCAGTTTGGTGGGGTTAGCCAAAAACATTCAGTACTTC.